The sample holds a few counts of the clone carrying this TCR beta chain. Its target is not known. Germline V gene sequence: CDR1 MGHDK, CDR2 SYGVNS. The CDR3 is made up of 14 amino acids. The ends lost 5 bases at V and 6 bases at J; junction bases unmatched: 9. The data belong to a study of cytomegalovirus exposure and HLA in healthy donors. 13 Jbeta primers and 60 Vbeta primers were used for the PCR. Repertoires were generated with immunoSEQ multiplex PCR, while TCRdb's copy carries only in-frame clones and drops some. The sample has some 99,000 clones; roughly 80% are singletons. Study-level results: Reportedly, fewer N-insertions than the approximately 700-donor mean appeared in an Asian-associated ancestry cluster in a later analysis. A later analysis reported that several of the most significant clusters appeared to be linked to common viral pathogens, among them Epstein-Barr virus. Trimming of TCR beta V- and J-genes showed a link, identified in a later analysis, to a missense DCLRE1C variant.

Sequencing input: PBMCs. The origin of this receptor is a female donor in good health and CMV-seronegative. The rearrangement uses TRBV25-1 and TRBJ2-7; 8 nucleotides agree with TRBD1. The DNA for the CDR3 is TGTGCCAGCAGTTTAGGACAGGGTCAGGGCGAGCAGTACTTC. Amino acid sequence: CASSLGQGQGEQYF.